This T cell receptor beta chain derives from a study of Ad26.COV2.S vaccination and SARS-CoV-2 variants. Study results and limitations: Possible underestimation of total T cell responses by the TCR breadth and depth analyses was noted.

Regarding treatment: around 19 received Ad26.COV2.S at low or high dose, single or two shots; 5 received placebo; per-sample allocation not given. Sampling was performed 63 days after the first vaccine or placebo injection. As concerns this clone: Its antigen remains unknown. At one of its ends the junction is not consistent with the germline gene, which may arise from a read error.

Some clones are missing from TCRdb's copy, which holds only in-frame ones; the method was immunoSEQ multiplex PCR. The sample records roughly 400,000 clones, roughly 91% being singletons. The germline V gene encodes CDR1 SSHAT and CDR2 FNYEAQ (reference sequence). The CDR3 runs to 13 residues. The material sequenced was peripheral blood, taken in a trial of Ad26.COV2.S vaccine versus placebo. The V and J genes are TRBV7-7 and TRBJ2-5; D unresolved. The receptor comes from a person between 18 and 65 years old who received the Ad26.COV2.S COVID-19 vaccine or a placebo. CDR3 nucleotides: TGTGCTAGCAGCCCGATCGGGCAAGAGACCCAGTACTTC. Its protein is CASSPIGQETQYF.